These T cell receptor beta chains were read from a single sample in a study of blood T cell repertoires in COVID-19. Some clones are missing from TCRdb's copy, which holds only in-frame ones; the method was immunoSEQ multiplex PCR. The data show tens of thousands of clones, 70% to 90% seen once. Sequencing was done on a sample of peripheral blood. Source of these receptors: a man aged 25-45 years with acute or convalescent COVID-19. CDR3s include the opening cysteine and the closing phenylalanine or tryptophan. Fields, in order: clone size, CDR3 length, V gene, J gene, CDR3 protein. Expanded clones get a size class; other rows say once, few or many, or leave the size out.

>NA|13|TRBV3-1/TRBV3-2|TRBJ1-4
CASSQGLPEKLFF
>few|13|TRBV7-3|TRBJ2-7
CASSLRDSYEQYF
>NA|18|TRBV7-8|TRBJ2-2
CASSFMTGGSRRVGELFF
>NA|13|TRBV29-1|TRBJ1-5
CSVETDLNQPQHF
>NA|15|TRBV19|TRBJ2-7
CASSMRDRQPYEQYF
>NA|16|TRBV24-1|TRBJ2-2
CATSDSTSGNTGELFF
>NA|16|TRBV4-3|TRBJ1-1
CASSQDWVQLPTEAFF
>NA|15|TRBV4-1|TRBJ1-4
CASSQVDREMGKLFF
>NA|13|TRBV7-8|TRBJ2-7
CASSRPGTYEQYF
>NA|15|TRBV27|TRBJ2-5
CASSLSRNSQETQYF
>NA|11|TRBV4-1|TRBJ1-2
CASNSGIGYTF
>NA|13|TRBV6-2/TRBV6-3|TRBJ2-1
CASSYPSVDEQFF
>NA|15|TRBV4-3|TRBJ1-4
CASSQDRSSGEKLFF
>NA|13|TRBV6-5|TRBJ1-2
CASSTGTGVGYTF
>NA|14|TRBV12-5|TRBJ1-2
CASGRTQANYGYTF
>once|16|TRBV6-5|TRBJ1-4
CASSYPWTDPNEKLFF
>NA|16|TRBV19|TRBJ1-5
CASSAEGRRRNQPQHF
>NA|16|TRBV19|TRBJ1-3
CASTTTEGAGGNTIYF
>few|15|TRBV11-2|TRBJ1-1
CASSLLQGAVTEAFF
>NA|14|TRBV10-3|TRBJ1-6
CAISDYPGDSPLHF
>NA|15|TRBV7-9|TRBJ1-2
CASSARDSGRYGYTF
>NA|13|TRBV3-1/TRBV3-2|TRBJ1-1
CASSQGGSTEAFF
>NA|14|TRBV9|TRBJ1-5
CASSAGTANQPQHF
>NA|14|TRBV3-1/TRBV3-2|TRBJ2-1
CASSQEAGYDEQFF